Described below is a single T cell receptor beta chain sequence and its context. The sample comes from a study of OX40 agonist ivuxolimab in advanced cancers. Study as a whole: Antecedent anti-PD-1, anti-PD-L1 or anti-CTLA-4 therapy was permissible, with roughly 40% having received some.

Baseline was the first blood sampling point, followed by cycle 4 day 1 and cycle 7 day 1. TCRdb keeps only in-frame clones here, not all; method: immunoSEQ multiplex PCR. The sample holds fewer than 70,000 clones; around nine tenths are singletons and the top ten take about 1%. Trimming cost V 1 base and J 4 bases, with 11 bases left between them. Germline CDR1 reads KGHSH; CDR2 reads LQKENI. The CDR3 runs 15 residues. The clonotype was recovered from an adult with an advanced solid tumor such as melanoma, head and neck, liver or kidney cancer. The V call is TRBV18, the J call TRBJ1-5; TRBD1 might be the D (5 bases). The sequences come from CD4+ or CD8+ T cells sorted from blood, collected in a trial of the OX40 agonist ivuxolimab. The chain's CDR3 is CASSPQGLANQPQHF. CDR3 nucleotide sequence: TGTGCCAGCTCACCACAGGGGCTGGCGAATCAGCCCCAGCATTTT.